This T cell receptor (beta chain) was recovered during a study of neoadjuvant anti-PD-1 for oral cavity cancer. Turning to the study itself: Around day 43, patients without progression received a fourth nivolumab dose before surgery. Study findings and constraints: TCR analyses covered only a few patients per response group.

Clones were read by immunoSEQ multiplex PCR, and TCRdb kept only the in-frame ones, dropping some. The repertoire holds tens of thousands of clones, with roughly nine tenths as singletons. Germline V gene lookup returns CDR1 GTSNPN and CDR2 SVGIG (reference sequence). Germline trimming cut 1 base from V and 6 bases from J; bases unmatched to any gene: 2. The CDR3 consists of 12 residues. In this sample, this clone turned up once. Its antigen is still unknown. Stated time point: after neoadjuvant nivolumab, at surgical resection. No culture or expansion preceded analysis of these blood cells. The sample here was PBMCs, taken after nivolumab (anti-PD-1) treatment. This clonotype was sampled from a person between 40 and 80 years old with oral cavity squamous cell carcinoma. This rearrangement joins TRBV30 to TRBJ2-5; 7 nucleotides line up with TRBD1. The CDR3 loop reads CAWSGQGKTQYF. In DNA form, the CDR3 reads TGTGCCTGGAGTGGACAGGGAAAGACCCAGTACTTC.